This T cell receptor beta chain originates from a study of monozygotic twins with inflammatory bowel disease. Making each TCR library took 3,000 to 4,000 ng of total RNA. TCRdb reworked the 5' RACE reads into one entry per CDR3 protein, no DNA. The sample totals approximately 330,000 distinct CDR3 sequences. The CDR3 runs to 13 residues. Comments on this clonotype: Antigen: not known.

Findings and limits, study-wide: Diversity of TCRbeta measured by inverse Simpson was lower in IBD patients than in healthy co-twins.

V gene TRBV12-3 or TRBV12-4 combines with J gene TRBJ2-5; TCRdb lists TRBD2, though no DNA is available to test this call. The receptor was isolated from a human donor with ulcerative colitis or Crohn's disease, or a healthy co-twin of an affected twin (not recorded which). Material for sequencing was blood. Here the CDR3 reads CASSSQYQETQYF.